The 5 T cell receptor beta chains below come from one sample, sequenced in a study of blood T cell repertoires in COVID-19. Clones were read by immunoSEQ multiplex PCR, and TCRdb kept only the in-frame ones, dropping some. The repertoire holds about 310,000 clones, with around 90% as singletons. The sample comprised peripheral blood. The source is a man younger than 30 with active or convalescent COVID-19.

The V gene is TRBV4-3, the J gene TRBJ2-1; TRBD2 agrees at 9 bases. V lost 3 bases and J lost 9; bases outside the gene matches: 21. CDR3 size: 19 residues. Germline assignment: CDR1 LGHNA and CDR2 YSLEER. The CDR3 bases are TGCGCCAGCAGCCACACCTACTGGGGAGTAGCGGGGGTAAATAGTGAGCAGTTCTTC. Translating it yields CASSHTYWGVAGVNSEQFF.

The chain joins TRBV7-8 to TRBJ2-7; 10 nucleotides align to TRBD2. With 0 bases clipped from V and 3 bases from J, the junction kept 5 bases outside the gene matches. Per the germline V gene, CDR1 is SGHVS and CDR2 is FQNEAQ. This CDR3 region has 16 residues. CDR3 DNA: TGTGCCAGCAGCTTAGCCGGACTAGCGGAGAACTACGAGCAGTACTTC. Translation gives CASSLAGLAENYEQYF.

The gene calls are TRBV27 and TRBJ2-7; D gene unclear. V was shortened by 7 bases and J by 6 bases, with 7 bases between the two germline ends. This CDR3 is built from 10 residues. CDR1 MNHEY and CDR2 SMNVEV come from the germline V gene (reference sequence). In DNA, the CDR3 is TGTGCCAGCAAGAACGGCGAGCAGTACTTC. Its translation: CASKNGEQYF.

The rearrangement joins TRBV5-4 to TRBJ2-3; weak D call: TRBD2 (5 bases). Germline lookup yields CDR1 SGHNT and CDR2 YYREEE (reference sequence). There are 15 residues in the CDR3. Trimming removed 4 bases at V and 0 bases at J, with 12 bases between. The CDR3 bases are TGTGCCAGCAGCCTAGGCGGGCTTAGCACAGATACGCAGTATTTT. Amino acids: CASSLGGLSTDTQYF.

A single count supports this clone. The genes are TRBV5-5 and TRBJ1-2; D remains ambiguous. This CDR3 spans 12 amino acids. CDR1 is SGHKS and CDR2 is YYEKEE in the germline V gene (reference sequence). The ends were cut back, 6 bases at V and 8 bases at J, with 14 bases in the middle. The CDR3 sequence: CASTPAGEGYTF. In DNA form, the CDR3 reads TGTGCCAGCACCCCCGCGGGAGAGGGCTACACCTTC.